This T cell receptor (beta chain) was found in a study of neurological immune-mediated disorders. The cDNA came from 5'RACE with 10-nucleotide random UMIs. Each CDR3 protein gets one entry after TCRdb re-called the 5' RACE reads with MiXCR. The top ten hold approximately 25% of the sample, which has around 13,000 distinct CDR3 sequences, less than 7.5% seen once. This CDR3 is 17 amino acids long. The V and J ends lost 6 bases and 7 bases, in that order; junction bases with no gene match: 15. Germline CDR1 and CDR2: WSHSY and SAAADI. The rearrangement uses TRBV10-2 and TRBJ2-2, with 9 bases lining up with TRBD1. The TCR was taken from a woman aged 40 to 49 in good health. The sample consisted of CD8+ T cells from blood. CDR3 amino acids: CASRQTRDRDGGGELFF. CDR3 DNA: TGCGCCAGCAGGCAAACCCGGGACAGGGACGGGGGCGGGGAGCTGTTTTTT.